What follows is one T cell receptor (beta chain) and its context. Germline CDR1 reads SGHTA; CDR2 reads FQGTGA. The CDR3 extends over 14 amino acids. Trimming removed 1 base at V and 8 bases at J, with 9 bases between. The data were obtained in a study of blood T cell repertoires in COVID-19. Overall study: The study drew acute and convalescent COVID-19 samples from the United States, Italy and Spain.

In the original processing: Using reference gene primer amplification, nucleated cell counts were estimated. Some clones are missing from TCRdb's copy, which holds only in-frame ones; the method was immunoSEQ multiplex PCR. That table gives V, J and clone size, and the DNA gave D and trimming. The sample has about 28,000 clones; about nine tenths are singletons. The receptor's source is a man aged 55-75 years with active COVID-19. This rearrangement joins TRBV7-3 to TRBJ1-6; unclear D gene. The sample was peripheral blood. The DNA of the CDR3 is TGTGCCAGCAGCTTAAGGGCCACGGATTCACCCCTCCACTTT. It codes for CASSLRATDSPLHF.